One and the same sample provided the 8 T cell receptor beta chains below, sequenced in a study of cytomegalovirus exposure and HLA in healthy donors. Here immunoSEQ multiplex PCR was the method, and the copy in TCRdb shows in-frame clones only, minus some. In the table there are some 79,000 clones, about 93% of which are singletons. Input material: PBMCs. All receptors come from a woman under 30 in good health and CMV-seropositive.

This rearrangement joins TRBV19 to TRBJ2-2; possible D gene TRBD1, 6 bases. Germline V gene sequence: CDR1 LNHDA, CDR2 SQIVND (reference sequence). The CDR3 runs to 16 residues. V was trimmed by 7 bases and J by 4 bases, leaving 19 bases between them. The CDR3 nucleotides are TGTGCCAGTACCACCAGTAACAGGGTTGGCACCGGGGAGCTGTTTTTT. This encodes CASTTSNRVGTGELFF.

The chain couples TRBV7-9 to TRBJ2-7; weak D call: TRBD1 (5 bases). V lost 5 bases and J 5 bases, leaving 19 bases between the germline ends. The CDR3 is 15 residues long. The germline V gene encodes CDR1 SEHNR and CDR2 FQNEAQ (reference sequence). This CDR3 is CASSPRVGAADEQYF. CDR3 DNA: TGTGCCAGCAGCCCTAGAGTTGGGGCTGCCGACGAGCAGTACTTC.

To note about this clone: Germline and junction disagree at one end, which may indicate a read error. The V and J genes are TRBV6-5 and TRBJ2-3, with 8 positions matching TRBD2. This CDR3 spans 15 amino acids. CDR1 and CDR2 (germline): MNHEY, SVGAGI. The CDR3 sequence: CASSPGTRATGTQYF. For the CDR3, the DNA is TGTGCCAGCAGCCCCGGGACTAGGGCGACAGGTACGCAGTATTTT.

The chain couples TRBV7-9 to TRBJ2-2; D ambiguous. The V end was cut by 7 bases, the J end by 7 bases, with 16 bases between. CDR1 is SEHNR, CDR2 FQNEAQ, per germline (reference sequence). The CDR3 length is 14 residues. In nucleotides, the CDR3 is TGTGCCAGCATGCCATCGGTTTCTCGCGGGGAGCTGTTTTTT. Amino acids: CASMPSVSRGELFF.

This clone appeared a few times. The chain has TRBV5-1 and TRBJ1-2; unclear D gene. The CDR3 is 14 residues long. Looked up from germline, CDR1 is SGHRS and CDR2 is YFSETQ. Trimming removed 7 bases from V and 0 bases from J, with 13 bases in between. Written as DNA, the CDR3 is TGCGCCAGCTCGCCAGGCAGCCCTAACTATGGCTACACCTTC. Its protein is CASSPGSPNYGYTF. Together with reference TRBV5-1 and TRBJ1-2, the CDR3 gives the full variable domain: KAGVTQTPRYLIKTRGQQVTLSCSPISGHRSVSWYQQTPGQGLQFLFEYFSETQRNKGNFPGRFSGRQFSNSRSEMNVSTLELGDSALYLCASSPGSPNYGYTFGSGTRLTVV.

The gene calls are TRBV14 and TRBJ2-3; D perhaps matches TRBD1 (5 bases). CDR3 length: 16 residues. In germline, CDR1 is SGHDN, CDR2 FVKESK. V lost 0 bases and J lost 0, with 10 bases in between. The DNA for the CDR3 is TGTGCCAGCAGCCAAGATTGGACATATAGCACAGATACGCAGTATTTT. Its protein product is CASSQDWTYSTDTQYF.

The chain carries TRBV19 and TRBJ1-1, with 8 bases aligning to TRBD1. In germline, CDR1 is LNHDA, CDR2 SQIVND (reference sequence). V shed 2 bases and J 3 bases; nucleotides not matched to a gene: 5. The CDR3 loop spans 15 amino acids. The CDR3 nucleotides read TGTGCCAGTAGTATACGGTCACAGGGGGACACTGAAGCTTTCTTT. Encoded protein: CASSIRSQGDTEAFF.

The CDR3 sequence: CASSGGGLLHTYEQFF. DNA for the CDR3: TGTGCCAGCAGTGGGGGGGGACTGCTCCACACCTATGAGCAGTTCTTC. V is TRBV6-1 and J is TRBJ2-1; 7 bases match TRBD2. Germline-derived CDR1 and CDR2 are MNHNS and SASEGT. J lost 8 bases, V lost 4 bases, and 14 bases had no gene match. CDR3 length: 16 residues.